A selection of T cell receptor beta chains follows, all from one sample in a study of glioma-infiltrating T cells after dendritic cell vaccination. Profiled with immunoSEQ multiplex PCR; TCRdb holds only in-frame clones, not every one. The table shows 98,000 or so clones, with approximately 80% occurring only once. This specimen consisted of blood, obtained after dendritic cell vaccination. The receptor set was obtained from a human donor with glioblastoma. Each CDR3 is given with its conserved first and last residue. D genes are given only for firm matches. Size is omitted from some rows. Given values are once, few, many or a class for expanded clones.

NA TRBJ1-2 TRBV7-9 NA TGTGCCAGCAGCTTAGGGTATCAGGGGCCCTACTATGGCTACACCTTC CASSLGYQGPYYGYTF
NA TRBJ2-5 TRBV28 NA TGTGCCAGCAGTTCAGGACAGTTGCAAGAGACCCAGTACTTC CASSSGQLQETQYF
NA TRBJ1-2 TRBV6-5 NA TGTGCCAGCCGACTCGGCACCGGAGCCCCCTATGGCTACACCTTC CASRLGTGAPYGYTF
NA TRBJ1-2 TRBV30 NA TGTGCCTGGAGGGGGGACACCGGCTATGGCTACACCTTC CAWRGDTGYGYTF
NA TRBJ1-1 TRBV5-1 NA TGCGCCAGCAGCTCTCCGGGAGGGAACACTGAAGCTTTCTTT CASSSPGGNTEAFF
TRBD2 TRBJ2-7 TRBV15 NA TGTGCCACCAGCAGAGACTCCGGGACTAGCCTCTACGAGCAGTACTTC CATSRDSGTSLYEQYF
NA TRBJ1-1 TRBV7-8 NA TGTGCCAGCAGCCGTATACGCGGGGGCGCCATGAACACTGAAGCTTTCTTT CASSRIRGGAMNTEAFF
TRBD2 TRBJ2-1 TRBV5-8 NA TGTGCCAGCAGCTTAGGAACTAGCGGGAGCAATGAGCAGTTCTTC CASSLGTSGSNEQFF
NA TRBJ1-1 TRBV29-1 NA TGCAGCGTTCGGGAGGAGAACACTGAAGCTTTCTTT CSVREENTEAFF
NA TRBJ1-1 TRBV29-1 NA TGCAGCGTTGCCTTAAACAGGGATAACACTGAAGCTTTCTTT CSVALNRDNTEAFF
NA TRBJ2-5 TRBV5-8 NA TGTGCCAGCAGCTTCGGGCAGGGCGTAGGGTACCAAGAGACCCAGTACTTC CASSFGQGVGYQETQYF
NA TRBJ1-2 TRBV28 NA TGTGCCAGCACTTCCCTGGGGCACTATGGCTACACCTTC CASTSLGHYGYTF
TRBD1 TRBJ1-5 TRBV10-3 NA TGTGCCATCAGTGACGGACAGGGCAATCAGCCCCAGCATTTT CAISDGQGNQPQHF
NA TRBJ2-3 TRBV7-3 NA TGTGCCAGCAGCTTAAGGTGGGCCCCCACAGATACGCAGTATTTT CASSLRWAPTDTQYF
TRBD1 TRBJ2-7 TRBV18 NA TGTGCCAGCTCACCAGACACAGGGGCCTACGAGCAGTACTTC CASSPDTGAYEQYF
NA TRBJ1-4 TRBV4-1 NA TGCGCCAGCAGCCAAGTTCGTGCAGGGGTTGAAAAACTGTTTTTT CASSQVRAGVEKLFF
NA TRBJ2-2 TRBV12-5 NA TGTGCTAGTGGTGAGATCAACTTAGGAGACGTCGACACCGGGGAGCTGTTTTTT CASGEINLGDVDTGELFF
NA TRBJ1-2 TRBV6-5 NA TGTGCCAGCAAAGTCAACGGGGGGGCTGGCTACACCTTC CASKVNGGAGYTF
TRBD1 TRBJ2-5 TRBV5-1 NA TGCGCCAGCAGGTTAACCGGGACAGGGACTTTCCAAGAGACCCAGTACTTC CASRLTGTGTFQETQYF
NA TRBJ1-2 TRBV6-5 once TGTGCCAGCAGTTACTCGAGGGACATAATTAACTATGGCTACACCTTC CASSYSRDIINYGYTF
TRBD2 TRBJ2-1 TRBV10-2 NA TGCGCCAGCAGACTAGCGGGAGGTATCGATGAGCAGTTCTTC CASRLAGGIDEQFF